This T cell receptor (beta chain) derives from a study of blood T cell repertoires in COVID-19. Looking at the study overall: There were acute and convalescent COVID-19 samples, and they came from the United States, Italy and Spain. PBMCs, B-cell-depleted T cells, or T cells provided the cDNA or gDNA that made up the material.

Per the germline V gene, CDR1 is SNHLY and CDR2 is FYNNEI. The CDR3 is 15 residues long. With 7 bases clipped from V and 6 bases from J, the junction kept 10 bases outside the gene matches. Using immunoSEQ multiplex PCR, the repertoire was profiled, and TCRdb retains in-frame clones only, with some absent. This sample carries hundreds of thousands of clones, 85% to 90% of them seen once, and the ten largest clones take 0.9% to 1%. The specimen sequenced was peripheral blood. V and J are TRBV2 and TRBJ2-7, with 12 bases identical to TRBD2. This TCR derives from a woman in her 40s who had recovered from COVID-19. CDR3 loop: CASIRPLAGGPEQYV. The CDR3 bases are TGTGCCAGCATTAGGCCCCTAGCGGGAGGGCCCGAGCAGTACGTC.